The 24 T cell receptor beta chains in this list originate from one sample, sequenced in a study of blood T cell repertoires in COVID-19. Libraries were prepared by immunoSEQ multiplex PCR; TCRdb keeps only in-frame clonotypes and omits some of them. The repertoire includes about 300,000 clones, over 75% of them detected once, and roughly 1.1% sits in the top ten. The sequenced sample consisted of PBMCs or T cells enriched from blood (not recorded which). Receptors originate from a woman aged 25 to 39 who had recovered from COVID-19.

The CDR3 sequence: CASSPASYEQYF. The CDR3 DNA sequence: TGTGCCAGCAGTCCTGCGAGCTACGAGCAGTACTTC. The chain has TRBV7-9 and TRBJ2-7; D is uncertain. This CDR3 spans 12 amino acids. The V and J ends lost 6 bases and 3 bases respectively, with 9 bases between them. CDR1 is SEHNR and CDR2 is FQNEAQ in the germline V gene (reference sequence).

CDR3 region: CASSLGGTADYGYTF. The CDR3 coding sequence is TGTGCCAGCAGTTTAGGAGGGACAGCCGACTATGGCTACACCTTC. The rearrangement uses TRBV28 and TRBJ1-2; 7 bases align to TRBD1. J was trimmed by 3 bases and V by 2 bases; bases with no gene match: 6. Germline values: CDR1 MDHEN, CDR2 SYDVKM. This CDR3 is 15 amino acids long.

The chain joins TRBV3-1 (or the pseudogene TRBV3-2) to TRBJ2-7; weak D call: TRBD2 (5 bases). Trimming cost V 3 bases and J 3 bases, with 12 bases left between them. Germline V gives CDR1 LGHDT, CDR2 YNNKEL (reference sequence). The CDR3 totals 14 residues. In DNA, the CDR3 is TGTGCCAGCAGCCATACGACTCGGGACTACGAGCAGTACTTC. This codes for CASSHTTRDYEQYF.

The chain recombines TRBV14 with TRBJ2-5, with 9 bases fitting TRBD2. Germline values: CDR1 SGHDN, CDR2 FVKESK. This CDR3 region has 15 residues. The trim removed 6 bases at V and 5 bases at J, leaving 10 bases unmatched. The CDR3 DNA follows: TGTGCCAGCAGTCCGGCCCTAGCGGGAATGGAGACCCAGTACTTC. It translates to CASSPALAGMETQYF.

This chain links TRBV11-2 with TRBJ2-2, with TRBD1 identical over 8 bases. CDR1 is SGHAT, CDR2 FQNNGV, per germline. The CDR3 runs 17 residues. V dropped 0 bases and J dropped 5; count of bases not matched to a gene: 8. The CDR3 reads CASSLELTGASTGELFF. The CDR3 DNA sequence: TGTGCCAGCAGCTTAGAGTTGACAGGGGCGTCGACCGGGGAGCTGTTTTTT.

The sample holds many counts of this clone. V gene TRBV4-2 combines with J gene TRBJ2-2; perhaps TRBD2 as D (6 bases). CDR1 LGHNA and CDR2 YNFKEQ come from the germline V gene. The CDR3 runs 15 residues. Trimming shortened V by 4 bases and J by 3 bases, and 12 bases separated the two germline ends. Here the CDR3 reads CASSPRETDTGELFF. The CDR3 nucleotides are TGTGCCAGCAGCCCTCGGGAGACGGACACCGGGGAGCTGTTTTTT.

The genes are TRBV12-1 and TRBJ2-1; the table's D gene call, TRBD2, was not cross checked with the DNA. TRBV12-1 is described as a pseudogene. This CDR3 region has 15 residues. CDR3 in amino acids: CASSFSGLVEYEQFF. For the CDR3, the DNA is TGTGCCAGCAGCTTTTCGGGACTAGTGGAATATGAGCAGTTCTTC.

The V and J genes are TRBV19 and TRBJ2-7, with TRBD2 identical over 9 bases. CDR3 length: 14 amino acids. The V gene end was trimmed by 3 bases and the J gene end by 4 bases; junction bases not matched to a gene: 4. Per the germline V gene, CDR1 is LNHDA and CDR2 is SQIVND (reference sequence). The DNA of the CDR3 is TGTGCCAGTAGTATTGCGGGGGGGTTGTACGAGCAGTACTTC. Translation: CASSIAGGLYEQYF.

The chain links TRBV28 to TRBJ1-1, with D maybe TRBD1 (5 bases). The CDR3 is 12 amino acids. CDR1 MDHEN and CDR2 SYDVKM come from the germline V gene. Trimming took off 5 bases at V and 1 base at J, with 5 bases between the two ends. The DNA for the CDR3 is TGTGCCAGCAGTCAGGGGAACACTGAAGCTTTCTTT. Translating it yields CASSQGNTEAFF.

The gene calls are TRBV6-5 and TRBJ1-1; D uncertain. The ends were cut back, 0 bases at V and 3 bases at J, with 11 bases in the middle. This CDR3 is 15 amino acids long. The V gene's germline CDR1 is MNHEY and CDR2 SVGAGI. CDR3 region: CASSYSILSDTEAFF. The CDR3 nucleotides read TGTGCCAGCAGTTACTCGATACTCTCGGACACTGAAGCTTTCTTT.

The rearrangement joins TRBV19 to TRBJ2-1; D gene ambiguous. The CDR3 sequence is 15 residues long. V was clipped by 7 bases and J by 0 bases, with 13 bases between them. The germline V gene encodes CDR1 LNHDA and CDR2 SQIVND (reference sequence). CDR3 coding DNA: TGTGCCAGTAAAATGATTTCTAGCTCCTACAATGAGCAGTTCTTC. Translating it yields CASKMISSSYNEQFF.

The chain recombines TRBV7-2 with TRBJ2-7; a weak D match, TRBD2 (6 bases). With 0 bases removed from V and 0 bases from J, the gap between germline ends came to 15 bases. CDR1 and CDR2 (germline): SGHTA, FQGNSA. The CDR3 spans 17 residues. CDR3 loop: CASSLALSGGNSYEQYF. CDR3 bases: TGTGCCAGCAGCTTAGCGCTTTCTGGCGGGAACTCCTACGAGCAGTACTTC.

V usage is TRBV19 and J usage is TRBJ2-5, with 7 bases fitting TRBD1. This CDR3 region has 14 residues. The germline CDR1 and CDR2 sequences are LNHDA and SQIVND (reference sequence). V was clipped by 6 bases and J by 5 bases; unmatched bases: 9. CDR3 nucleotides: TGTGCCAGTAGGAGGGGGCGTGAGGGGGAGACCCAGTACTTC. Its translation is CASRRGREGETQYF.

This clone has only a few counts. The V gene is TRBV6-2 or TRBV6-3, the J gene TRBJ2-2, with unresolved D. The CDR3 extends over 14 amino acids. Germline CDR1 and CDR2: MNHEY and SVGEGT. V lost 2 bases and J lost 0, with 4 bases in between. The chain's CDR3 is CASSYLANTGELFF. DNA of the CDR3: TGTGCCAGCAGTTACCTCGCGAACACCGGGGAGCTGTTTTTT.

This clone was found a few times. This chain uses TRBV7-2 with TRBJ1-2; 9 bases align to TRBD1. The CDR3 covers 14 residues. J gave up 8 bases and V 1 base, and 5 bases lay outside the gene matches. CDR1 SGHTA and CDR2 FQGNSA come from the germline V gene. CDR3 bases: TGTGCCAGCAGCTTAGACCGGGACAGGGAAGGCTACACCTTC. Its translation is CASSLDRDREGYTF.

This sequence joins TRBV6-2 or TRBV6-3 and TRBJ2-7; 7 bases map to TRBD1. Trimming cost V 2 bases and J 0 bases; bases outside gene matches: 7. CDR1 and CDR2 (germline): MNHEY, SVGEGT. The CDR3 spans 16 residues. The CDR3 DNA follows: TGTGCCAGCAGTTACCTGGACAGGTTTGACTCCTACGAGCAGTACTTC. As protein: CASSYLDRFDSYEQYF.

This clone was found once. This chain links TRBV9 with TRBJ2-1, with D maybe TRBD2 (6 bases). The CDR3 runs 15 residues. Deletions cut 1 base from V and 5 bases from J, with 13 bases between. Germline CDR1 and CDR2: SGDLS and YYNGEE. CDR3 amino acids: CASSVSAGLHNEQFF. CDR3 sequence (DNA): TGTGCCAGCAGCGTATCGGCAGGACTACACAATGAGCAGTTCTTC.

The gene calls are TRBV14 and TRBJ2-1; D perhaps matches TRBD1 (5 bases). V dropped 3 bases and J dropped 0 bases, with 15 bases sitting between them. The CDR3 has 17 amino acids. Germline loops: CDR1 SGHDN, CDR2 FVKESK. CDR3 bases: TGTGCCAGCAGCCATAGATTCACAGGTAGCTCCTACAATGAGCAGTTCTTC. This translates into CASSHRFTGSSYNEQFF.

This rearrangement joins TRBV2 to TRBJ1-5; 9 nucleotides line up with TRBD1. This CDR3 is built from 14 residues. J was trimmed by 7 bases and V by 6 bases; bases with no gene match: 7. The germline V gene has CDR1 SNHLY and CDR2 FYNNEI. The CDR3, as DNA: TGTGCCAGCAGCAAGACAGGGGGAGAACAGCCCCAGCATTTT. It translates to CASSKTGGEQPQHF.

V and J are TRBV14 and TRBJ1-4, with D tentatively TRBD1 (5 bases). Deletions cut 5 bases from V and 8 bases from J, with 30 bases between. The CDR3 extends over 19 amino acids. Per the germline V gene, CDR1 is SGHDN and CDR2 is FVKESK. The CDR3 coding sequence is TGTGCCAGCAGCGCCTCAGTCGGGGGAGACTGGGGCGATTGGGAAAAACTGTTTTTT. Its protein product is CASSASVGGDWGDWEKLFF.

The chain joins TRBV19 to TRBJ2-7; tentatively, D is TRBD2 (6 bases). The V end lost 7 bases, the J end lost 3 bases, and 16 bases lay between the germline ends. The CDR3 loop spans 14 amino acids. Germline CDR1 LNHDA, CDR2 SQIVND (reference sequence). The CDR3 DNA reads as TGTGCCAGTACCCACGGTCCCGGGGGCTACGAGCAGTACTTC. Residues: CASTHGPGGYEQYF.

The chain uses TRBV7-8 and TRBJ1-3; D is possibly TRBD1 (5 bases). This CDR3 is 18 amino acids long. The V end lost 1 base, the J end lost 7 bases, and 23 bases lay between the germline ends. Germline CDR1 and CDR2: SGHVS and FQNEAQ. CDR3 nucleotide sequence: TGTGCCAGCAGCTTAGTAGGCCTGGACCACCGGGGGATGAACACCATATATTTT. Its translation is CASSLVGLDHRGMNTIYF.

V usage is TRBV15 and J usage is TRBJ2-7; D uncertain. Trimming shortened V by 0 bases and J by 3 bases, and 9 bases separated the two germline ends. The CDR3 is 14 amino acids. Germline loops: CDR1 LNHNV, CDR2 YYDKDF (reference sequence). The CDR3 here is CATSRDGQLYEQYF. The CDR3 coding sequence is TGTGCCACCAGCAGAGATGGGCAGCTCTACGAGCAGTACTTC.

Written as DNA, the CDR3 is TGTGCCAGTCGCAGGGACAGGGGGAGCAATCAGCCCCAGCATTTT. It yields the protein CASRRDRGSNQPQHF. The chain recombines TRBV6-5 with TRBJ1-5; 11 nucleotides align to TRBD1. J was trimmed by 1 base and V by 9 bases; bases with no gene match: 5. This CDR3 region has 15 residues. Germline-derived CDR1 and CDR2 are MNHEY and SVGAGI.